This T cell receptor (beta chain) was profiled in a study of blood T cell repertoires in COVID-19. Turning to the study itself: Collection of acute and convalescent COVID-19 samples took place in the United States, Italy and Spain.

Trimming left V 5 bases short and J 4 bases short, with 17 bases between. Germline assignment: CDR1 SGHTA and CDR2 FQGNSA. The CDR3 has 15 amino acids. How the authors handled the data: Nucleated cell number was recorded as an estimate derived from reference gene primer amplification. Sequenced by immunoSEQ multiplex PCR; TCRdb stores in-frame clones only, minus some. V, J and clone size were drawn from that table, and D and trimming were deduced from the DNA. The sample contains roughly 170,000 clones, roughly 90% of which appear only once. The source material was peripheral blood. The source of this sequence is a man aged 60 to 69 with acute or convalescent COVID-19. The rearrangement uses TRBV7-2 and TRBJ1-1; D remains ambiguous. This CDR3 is CASSAGRLGLTEAFF. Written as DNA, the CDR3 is TGTGCCAGCAGCGCAGGACGGTTAGGACTCACTGAAGCTTTCTTT.